Shown below are 18 T cell receptor beta chains from a single sample sequenced in a study of TIL therapy for anti-PD-1-resistant metastatic lung cancer (dated by TCRdb to the early 2020s). TCR beta CDR3 regions were amplified from genomic DNA with the immunoSEQ v3 hsTCRB kit using bias-controlled multiplex PCR. TCRdb provides this immuneACCESS table in a form limited to in-frame rearrangements. Some clones are lacking; in checked studies, under half of them reflect an unresolved V gene, and why the rest are absent is not known. This sample is represented by about 36,000 clones; less than 75% of them were singletons. The ten largest clones represent roughly 6.1% of the sample. The sample's time point label is to be understood as: pre-treatment sample, taken before nivolumab and TIL therapy. The sequences come from blood, collected at baseline. The receptor source for this set is a person between 25 and 80 years old with non-small cell lung cancer.

The chain is built from TRBV11-1 and TRBJ2-5, with TRBD2 identical over 12 bases. Germline values: CDR1 SGHAT, CDR2 FQDESV (reference sequence). The CDR3 runs to 17 residues. The J segment lost 1 base and the V segment lost 1 base, leaving 4 bases of the junction unmatched. The CDR3 loop is CASSLGLAGERQETQYF. CDR3 sequence (DNA): TGTGCCAGCAGCTTAGGACTAGCGGGAGAACGCCAAGAGACCCAGTACTTC. Full variable domain (rest looked up from reference TRBV11-1 and TRBJ2-5): EAEVAQSPRYKITEKSQAVAFWCDPISGHATLYWYRQILGQGPELLVQFQDESVVDDSQLPKDRFSAERLKGVDSTLKIQPAELGDSAMYLCASSLGLAGERQETQYFGPGTRLLVL.

This clone occurred a few times. The chain couples TRBV4-1 to TRBJ1-5; 10 nucleotides agree with TRBD1. Germline V CDR1 and CDR2: MGHRA, YSYEKL. The V and J ends lost 3 bases and 9 bases, in that order; junction bases with no gene match: 8. The CDR3 runs 15 residues. The CDR3 loop is CASSHLPGQGWPQHF. CDR3 bases: TGCGCCAGCAGCCACCTACCGGGACAGGGGTGGCCCCAGCATTTT.

This clone came up a few times. This CDR3 is CASSGTSGSYEQYF. The CDR3 DNA is TGTGCCAGCAGCGGGACTAGCGGCTCCTACGAGCAGTACTTC. The chain couples TRBV6-1 to TRBJ2-7, with TRBD2 identical over 11 bases. The CDR3 totals 14 residues. CDR1 and CDR2 (germline): MNHNS, SASEGT. The V and J ends lost 6 bases and 0 bases, in that order; junction bases with no gene match: 1.

This clone was counted a few times. The chain links TRBV5-1 to TRBJ1-6; TRBD1 might be the D (5 bases). There are 15 residues in the CDR3. The germline V and J ends were trimmed by 0 bases and 6 bases, with 10 bases remaining between them. Germline-derived CDR1 and CDR2 are SGHRS and YFSETQ. The CDR3 sequence: CASSLEGAGNSPLHF. CDR3 coding DNA: TGCGCCAGCAGCTTGGAAGGGGCGGGTAATTCACCCCTCCACTTT.

The CDR3 DNA reads TGTGCCAGCACCCCGACTAGCGGGGGCTACGAGCAGTACTTC. Its protein product is CASTPTSGGYEQYF. The rearrangement uses TRBV11-2 and TRBJ2-7; 12 nucleotides align to TRBD2. The CDR3 length is 14 residues. V dropped 7 bases and J dropped 3; count of bases not matched to a gene: 4. Germline V CDR1 and CDR2: SGHAT, FQNNGV. Together with reference TRBV11-2 and TRBJ2-7, the CDR3 gives the full variable domain: EAGVAQSPRYKIIEKRQSVAFWCNPISGHATLYWYQQILGQGPKLLIQFQNNGVVDDSQLPKDRFSAERLKGVDSTLKIQPAKLEDSAVYLCASTPTSGGYEQYFGPGTRLTVT.

This clone was observed a handful of times. This rearrangement joins TRBV7-3 to TRBJ1-2; D not resolved. Germline V lookup: CDR1 SGHTA, CDR2 FQGTGA. The CDR3 is 14 residues long. With 1 base removed from V and 8 bases from J, the gap between germline ends came to 14 bases. CDR3 amino acids: CASSLNPSSDGYTF. The CDR3 nucleotides read TGTGCCAGCAGCTTAAACCCATCATCGGACGGCTACACCTTC. The full variable domain, in which reference TRBV7-3 and TRBJ1-2 provide the parts outside the CDR3, is GAGVSQTPSNKVTEKGKYVELRCDPISGHTALYWYRQSLGQGPEFLIYFQGTGAADDSGLPNDRFFAVRPEGSVSTLKIQRTERGDSAVYLCASSLNPSSDGYTFGSGTRLTVV.

The rearrangement joins TRBV6-5 to TRBJ2-5, with D unresolved. The CDR3 runs to 11 residues. The V gene lost 5 bases and the J gene lost 2 bases, with 3 bases spanning the gap. Germline-derived CDR1 and CDR2 are MNHEY and SVGAGI. CDR3 nucleotides: TGTGCCAGCAGTCAACAAGAGACCCAGTACTTC. It is translated as CASSQQETQYF.

As DNA, the CDR3 is TGTGCCAGCAGCCCGAAGGCAGTATCCGCCTACAATGAGCAGTTCTTC. As protein: CASSPKAVSAYNEQFF. The gene calls are TRBV5-5 and TRBJ2-1; no firm D call. The CDR3 covers 16 residues. V lost 4 bases and J 2 bases, leaving 16 bases between the germline ends. Looked up from germline, CDR1 is SGHKS and CDR2 is YYEKEE (reference sequence).

This clone has only a few counts. The CDR3 protein is CASRRTSNTEAFF. The CDR3 DNA reads as TGTGCCAGCAGGCGGACAAGTAACACTGAAGCTTTCTTT. This chain joins TRBV6-5 and TRBJ1-1; perhaps TRBD1 as D (5 bases). Trimming cost V 6 bases and J 2 bases, with 10 bases left between them. The CDR3 is 13 residues long. Germline CDR1 reads MNHEY; CDR2 reads SVGAGI.

Details on this clone: Other DNA sequences in this sample translate to the same CDR3. The genes are TRBV7-2 and TRBJ2-5, with 14 bases lining up with TRBD2. The CDR3 has 16 amino acids. Germline V gives CDR1 SGHTA, CDR2 FQGNSA. V trimming: 1 base; J trimming: 5 bases; junction bases outside the gene matches: 3. The CDR3 is CASSLGLAGGQETQYF. The CDR3 DNA reads as TGTGCCAGCAGCTTAGGACTAGCGGGAGGGCAGGAGACCCAGTACTTC.

This clone turned up a few times. The chain combines TRBV29-1 with TRBJ1-4, with a weak D call TRBD1 (6 bases). Germline CDR1 SQVTM, CDR2 ANQGSEA. The V gene lost 4 bases and the J gene lost 8 bases, with 8 bases spanning the gap. The CDR3 loop spans 11 amino acids. CDR3 region: CSVATGEKLFF. The CDR3 bases are TGCAGCGTTGCGACAGGAGAAAAACTGTTTTTT.

The chain links TRBV15 to TRBJ2-3; 8 bases line up with TRBD2. Losses at the gene ends were 9 bases for V and 4 bases for J; bases not matched to a gene: 12. CDR1 is LNHNV, CDR2 YYDKDF, per germline (reference sequence). CDR3 size: 15 residues. The CDR3 region has the DNA TGTGCCACTGGGCGAAGCGGGAGTAGGGCAGATACGCAGTATTTT. Its translation is CATGRSGSRADTQYF.

This chain connects TRBV10-2 to TRBJ1-6, with D possibly matching TRBD1 (5 bases). The germline V gene encodes CDR1 WSHSY and CDR2 SAAADI. The germline V and J ends were trimmed by 7 bases and 5 bases, with 12 bases remaining between them. The CDR3 consists of 14 residues. The CDR3 loop reads CASTRGPDNSPLHF. DNA of the CDR3: TGCGCCAGCACCCGGGGCCCCGATAATTCACCCCTCCACTTT.

The V gene is TRBV4-3, the J gene TRBJ1-1; 8 bases match TRBD1. Germline assignment: CDR1 LGHNA and CDR2 YSLEER. J lost 5 bases, V lost 0 bases, and 17 bases had no gene match. This CDR3 has 19 residues. Written as DNA, the CDR3 is TGCGCCAGCAGCCAAGATCTATTCGGGACAGGCATTGGGAGTACTGAAGCTTTCTTT. This gives the protein CASSQDLFGTGIGSTEAFF.

V is TRBV7-7 and J is TRBJ2-1; 7 bases agree with TRBD2. V lost 1 base, J lost 10 bases, and 1 base stayed unmatched. The CDR3 is made up of 12 amino acids. Germline V gives CDR1 SSHAT, CDR2 FNYEAQ (reference sequence). In nucleotides, the CDR3 is TGTGCCAGCAGCTTAGACGGGAGGGAGCAGTTCTTC. Translation: CASSLDGREQFF.

This clone has only a few counts. This sequence joins TRBV7-3 and TRBJ1-1; TRBD1 aligns across 7 bases. The V and J ends lost 6 bases and 1 base, in that order; junction bases with no gene match: 8. Germline CDR1 reads SGHTA; CDR2 reads FQGTGA. The CDR3 sequence is 15 residues long. The CDR3 protein is CASSFRHRGNTEAFF. As DNA, the CDR3 is TGTGCCAGCAGTTTTCGTCACAGGGGGAACACTGAAGCTTTCTTT.

The chain employs TRBV4-1 and TRBJ2-5; D call uncertain. Germline V gives CDR1 MGHRA, CDR2 YSYEKL. The CDR3 has 14 residues. Trimming shortened V by 0 bases and J by 4 bases, and 9 bases separated the two germline ends. The CDR3: CASSQDPKGETQYF. The CDR3 coding sequence is TGCGCCAGCAGCCAAGATCCTAAGGGAGAGACCCAGTACTTC.

The genes are TRBV16 and TRBJ2-1, with no clear D. Germline CDR1 KGHSY, CDR2 FQNENV. Trimming took off 0 bases at V and 2 bases at J, with 14 bases between the two ends. The CDR3 runs to 17 residues. CDR3 loop: CASSQSVDGLTYNEQFF. The CDR3 DNA sequence: TGTGCCAGCAGCCAATCGGTAGACGGCTTGACCTACAATGAGCAGTTCTTC.